The source of this TCR beta chain is a study of cytomegalovirus exposure and HLA in healthy donors. General study results and limits: A later analysis by the authors found several of the most significant clusters apparently linked to common viral pathogens. Despite most TCR sequences being rare, some public TCRs occurred in many donors.

This clone was recorded once. Its antigen is as yet unknown. PCR amplification relied on 60 Vbeta primers (plus 13 Jbeta primers). The assay was immunoSEQ multiplex PCR, and TCRdb's table has in-frame clones only and misses some. Of around 220,000 clones listed, 75% are singletons. The source of this sequence is a woman in her thirties in good health and CMV-seronegative. The sequencing sample was made of PBMCs.

In DNA form, the CDR3 reads TGTGCCAGCAGCCTGGAGCGGCCAACGACCCACTACGAGCAGTACTTC. Protein product: CASSLERPTTHYEQYF. This sequence joins TRBV5-4 and TRBJ2-5; D possibly corresponds to TRBD2 (5 bases). The DNA matches TRBJ2-7 better at its end, which makes the J call doubtful. Germline assignment: CDR1 SGHNT and CDR2 YYREEE (reference sequence). CDR3 length equals 16 residues.